These 18 T cell receptor beta chains share one sample of origin, sequenced in a study of blood T cell repertoires in COVID-19. The assay was immunoSEQ multiplex PCR, and TCRdb's table has in-frame clones only and misses some. The sample records about 150,000 clones, approximately 78% being singletons. Sequenced input: peripheral blood. The receptors originated from a man of 80 years or more with acute or convalescent COVID-19.

This chain connects TRBV11-3 to TRBJ2-4, with TRBD2 matching 7 bases. CDR1 and CDR2 from the germline V gene are SGHNT and YENEEA. The CDR3 spans 17 residues. With V trimmed by 5 bases and J by 8 bases, 18 bases remained unmatched. This chain's CDR3 is CASSPRLTSGDGDIQYF. In DNA, the CDR3 is TGTGCCAGCAGCCCTAGACTGACGAGCGGGGATGGGGACATTCAGTACTTC.

The V and J genes are TRBV18 and TRBJ2-1; 11 bases align to TRBD2. The CDR3 has 15 amino acids. The germline CDR1 and CDR2 sequences are KGHSH and LQKENI. The junction had 1 base not matched to a gene; V was cut back by 3 bases and J by 3 bases. The DNA for the CDR3 is TGTGCCAGCTCACCCACTAGCGGGGGCTACAATGAGCAGTTCTTC. It specifies CASSPTSGGYNEQFF.

For the CDR3, the DNA is TGTGCCAGCAGCCAGTATGGGGGGGACACTGAAGCTTTCTTT. Translating gives CASSQYGGDTEAFF. This rearrangement joins TRBV3-1 (or the pseudogene TRBV3-2) to TRBJ1-1; maybe TRBD1 (5 bases). This CDR3 has 14 amino acids. CDR1 is LGHDT, CDR2 YNNKEL, per germline (reference sequence). Trimming took off 3 bases at V and 3 bases at J, with 11 bases between the two ends.

The rearrangement joins TRBV7-6 to TRBJ1-2; D call uncertain. Germline values: CDR1 SGHVS, CDR2 FNYEAQ. Trimming removed 1 base from V and 2 bases from J, with 8 bases in between. The CDR3 runs to 14 residues. The CDR3 DNA follows: TGTGCCAGCAGCTTAGATGAGGGAAACTATGGCTACACCTTC. Protein sequence: CASSLDEGNYGYTF.

The J gene is TRBJ1-1, the V gene TRBV7-8; no clear D gene. This CDR3 has 15 amino acids. CDR1 is SGHVS and CDR2 is FQNEAQ in the germline V gene. The ends were cut back, 3 bases at V and 0 bases at J, with 11 bases in the middle. The CDR3 sequence is CASSFPGSMNTEAFF. The DNA for the CDR3 is TGTGCCAGCAGCTTCCCCGGGTCTATGAACACTGAAGCTTTCTTT.

At least ten counts were recorded for this clone. The chain has TRBV3-1 (or the pseudogene TRBV3-2) and TRBJ1-6, with D maybe TRBD1 (6 bases). CDR1 and CDR2 (germline): LGHDT, YNNKEL (reference sequence). This CDR3 region has 15 residues. V was clipped by 2 bases and J by 7 bases, with 12 bases between them. The CDR3 region has the DNA TGTGCCAGCAGCCAAACGGACAGCCAGAATTCACCCCTCCACTTT. Protein product: CASSQTDSQNSPLHF.

V and J are TRBV2 and TRBJ2-2, with TRBD2 matching over 12 bases. CDR1 is SNHLY, CDR2 FYNNEI, per germline. With V trimmed by 6 bases and J by 4 bases, 0 bases remained unmatched. The CDR3 is 14 amino acids. DNA of the CDR3: TGTGCCAGCAGGGGACTAGCGGGCACCGGGGAGCTGTTTTTT. As protein: CASRGLAGTGELFF. The full variable domain, its missing parts supplied by reference TRBV2 and TRBJ2-2, is EPEVTQTPSHQVTQMGQEVILRCVPISNHLYFYWYRQILGQKVEFLVSFYNNEISEKSEIFDDQFSVERPDGSNFTLKIRSTKLEDSAMYFCASRGLAGTGELFFGEGSRLTVL.

The chain recombines TRBV6-5 with TRBJ2-5, with D possibly matching TRBD2 (6 bases). In germline, CDR1 is MNHEY, CDR2 SVGAGI. This CDR3 is 13 amino acids long. V lost 2 bases and J lost 5, with 9 bases in between. The CDR3 region is CASSYGGYETQYF. The CDR3 nucleotides read TGTGCCAGCAGTTACGGAGGGTACGAGACCCAGTACTTC.

This clone was seen just once. V is TRBV15 and J is TRBJ2-3; D is undetermined. Trimming shortened V by 0 bases and J by 1 base, and 8 bases separated the two germline ends. Germline CDR1 and CDR2: LNHNV and YYDKDF (reference sequence). The CDR3 has 15 residues. The CDR3 reads CATSRDPSGTDTQYF. The DNA of the CDR3 is TGTGCCACCAGCAGAGATCCCAGCGGCACAGATACGCAGTATTTT.

The CDR3 spells CASSYSRSGGAIKDIQYF. The CDR3 nucleotides read TGTGCCAGCAGTTACAGTCGAAGCGGGGGGGCAATTAAGGACATTCAGTACTTC. This chain connects TRBV6-2 or TRBV6-3 to TRBJ2-4; TRBD2 matches 10 bases. The CDR3 totals 18 residues. In germline, CDR1 is MNHEY, CDR2 SVGEGT. The V segment lost 2 bases and the J segment 8 bases; nucleotides outside the gene matches: 15.

The chain links TRBV21-1 to TRBJ1-3; the table calls TRBD1, which could not be checked here. TRBV21-1 corresponds to a pseudogene. The CDR3 has 16 amino acids. CDR3 amino acids: CASSKGQGIILDTIYF. Here the CDR3 DNA reads TGTGCCAGCAGCAAAGGACAGGGGATTATTCTAGACACCATATATTTT.

V and J are TRBV5-1 and TRBJ1-5; D may be TRBD1 (6 bases). CDR1 and CDR2 from the germline V gene are SGHRS and YFSETQ. V lost 5 bases to trimming and J lost 3 bases, with 9 bases between them. The CDR3 spans 13 residues. This CDR3 reads CASRDSPNQPQHF. The CDR3 DNA follows: TGCGCCAGCAGGGACAGCCCCAATCAGCCCCAGCATTTT.

The V and J genes are TRBV7-8 and TRBJ2-7, with 8 bases lining up with TRBD2. Germline V gene data show CDR1 as SGHVS and CDR2 as FQNEAQ. The V gene end was trimmed by 5 bases and the J gene end by 7 bases; junction bases not matched to a gene: 16. The CDR3 length is 16 residues. CDR3 DNA sequence: TGTGCCAGCAGCCGCTCCATCGGAGGACTAGCTGGTGAGCAGTACGTC. This encodes CASSRSIGGLAGEQYV.

The rearrangement uses TRBV20-1 and TRBJ2-3, with 12 nucleotides matching TRBD2. The trim removed 3 bases at V and 1 base at J, leaving 5 bases unmatched. The CDR3 spans 16 residues. Germline lookup yields CDR1 DFQATT and CDR2 SNEGSKA (reference sequence). Here the CDR3 DNA reads TGCAGTGCTAGTGTGACTAGCGGGGGCCGCACAGATACGCAGTATTTT. This gives the protein CSASVTSGGRTDTQYF.

V is TRBV19 and J is TRBJ2-5; 8 bases are a match to TRBD2. V lost 0 bases, J lost 2 bases, and 5 bases stayed unmatched. CDR1 and CDR2 from the germline V gene are LNHDA and SQIVND (reference sequence). This CDR3 has 16 amino acids. CDR3 DNA sequence: TGTGCCAGTAGTATAGATAGGAGCGGGGGACAAGAGACCCAGTACTTC. The encoded protein is CASSIDRSGGQETQYF.

The genes are TRBV5-1 and TRBJ1-3; D perhaps matches TRBD1 (6 bases). There are 14 residues in the CDR3. Germline values: CDR1 SGHRS, CDR2 YFSETQ. V was trimmed by 4 bases and J by 0 bases, leaving 8 bases between them. CDR3: CASSRDTSGNTIYF. The CDR3 DNA is TGCGCCAGCAGCCGGGACACCTCTGGAAACACCATATATTTT.

CDR3: CSVEGLALGETQYF. Here the CDR3 DNA reads TGCAGCGTTGAAGGACTAGCCCTGGGGGAGACCCAGTACTTC. This chain links TRBV29-1 with TRBJ2-5; 7 positions agree with TRBD2. Per the germline V gene, CDR1 is SQVTM and CDR2 is ANQGSEA. V gave up 1 base and J gave up 5 bases; unmatched junction bases: 7. The CDR3 runs 14 residues.

This rearrangement joins TRBV4-2 to TRBJ2-2; perhaps TRBD1 as D (5 bases). The ends were cut back, 0 bases at V and 7 bases at J, with 12 bases in the middle. The V gene's germline CDR1 is LGHNA and CDR2 YNFKEQ. There are 15 residues in the CDR3. This CDR3 is CASSQEAGWGGELFF. CDR3 nucleotide sequence: TGTGCCAGCAGCCAAGAGGCAGGGTGGGGCGGGGAGCTGTTTTTT.